A single sample is the source of the 10 T cell receptor beta chains below, sequenced in a study of blood T cell repertoires in COVID-19. The assay was immunoSEQ multiplex PCR, and TCRdb's table has in-frame clones only and misses some. Of 55,000 to 75,000 clones in the sample, over 70% were seen once. The sequenced sample was peripheral blood. The receptors derive from a man in his sixties with acute or convalescent COVID-19.

This sequence joins TRBV10-3 and TRBJ2-7; D remains ambiguous. This CDR3 spans 12 amino acids. Looked up from germline, CDR1 is ENHRY and CDR2 is SYGVKD. V was cut by 8 bases and J by 5 bases, with 13 bases left in between. This CDR3 reads CAIGQEPNEQYF. The CDR3 nucleotides read TGTGCCATCGGGCAAGAACCCAACGAGCAGTACTTC.

The J gene is TRBJ2-7, the V gene TRBV7-6; D remains unclear. Trimming pared 4 bases from V and 7 bases from J, leaving 11 bases between. This CDR3 comprises 12 residues. CDR1 and CDR2 from the germline V gene are SGHVS and FNYEAQ. The CDR3 region has the DNA TGTGCCAGCAGCTCCGGGTCCGGGGAGCAGTACTTC. It yields the protein CASSSGSGEQYF.

The rearrangement uses TRBV28 and TRBJ2-4; D might be TRBD1 (5 bases). Germline V gene lookup returns CDR1 MDHEN and CDR2 SYDVKM. The length of the CDR3 is 17 residues. The germline V and J ends were trimmed by 2 bases and 0 bases, with 14 bases remaining between them. The CDR3 region has the DNA TGTGCCAGCAGTTTACCTACAGGAGAACTAGCCAAAAACATTCAGTACTTC. Translating gives CASSLPTGELAKNIQYF.

This chain joins TRBV2 and TRBJ2-2; 11 positions agree with TRBD2. Trimming at V came to 6 bases and at J to 1 base, leaving 4 bases not matched to a gene. The germline V gene encodes CDR1 SNHLY and CDR2 FYNNEI. This CDR3 contains 16 residues. The DNA for the CDR3 is TGTGCCAGCAGAGTAGCGGGAGGGGTGAACACCGGGGAGCTGTTTTTT. Its translation is CASRVAGGVNTGELFF.

The J gene is TRBJ2-5, the V gene TRBV4-2; 12 bases are a match to TRBD2. The CDR3 spans 20 residues. The germline V gene has CDR1 LGHNA and CDR2 YNFKEQ. With 6 bases clipped from V and 2 bases from J, the junction kept 19 bases outside the gene matches. CDR3 bases: TGTGCCAGCAGTTTTACCGGCTTCCGGGCTAGCGGGGGGGGTCAAGAGACCCAGTACTTC. This sequence encodes CASSFTGFRASGGGQETQYF.

This clone was observed a single time. The chain links TRBV10-3 to TRBJ1-3; perhaps TRBD1 as D (6 bases). The CDR3 covers 14 residues. Per the germline V gene, CDR1 is ENHRY and CDR2 is SYGVKD. The V gene lost 6 bases and the J gene lost 8 bases, with 17 bases spanning the gap. The CDR3: CAIRLAGTRDTIYF. As DNA, the CDR3 is TGTGCCATCAGGTTGGCAGGGACAAGGGACACCATATATTTT.

V is TRBV10-3 and J is TRBJ2-2, with D possibly being TRBD2 (5 bases). Germline V gene sequence: CDR1 ENHRY, CDR2 SYGVKD. Trimming removed 10 bases from V and 3 bases from J, with 18 bases in between. This CDR3 is 15 amino acids long. CDR3 in DNA: TGTGCCACCTTAGACTCGTTCGGGGACACCGGGGAGCTGTTTTTT. Translating it yields CATLDSFGDTGELFF.

This clone has a handful of counts. The rearrangement joins TRBV7-8 to TRBJ2-3, with a weak D call TRBD2 (6 bases). The V and J ends lost 3 bases and 0 bases respectively, with 16 bases between them. Germline-derived CDR1 and CDR2 are SGHVS and FQNEAQ. This CDR3 is 17 amino acids long. The CDR3 region has the DNA TGTGCCAGCAGCTTCCTCGTCGGGGGAGAGAGCACAGATACGCAGTATTTT. Amino acids: CASSFLVGGESTDTQYF.

There are a few counts of this clone. This rearrangement joins TRBV6-6 to TRBJ1-1; no definite D call. V was cut by 3 bases and J by 0 bases, with 8 bases left in between. The germline CDR1 and CDR2 sequences are MNHNY and SVGAGI (reference sequence). The CDR3 length is 14 residues. The CDR3, as DNA: TGTGCCAGCAGTTATCCCGGGGTGAACACTGAAGCTTTCTTT. It codes for CASSYPGVNTEAFF.

This chain joins TRBV9 and TRBJ1-1; D not resolved. The length of the CDR3 is 12 residues. V lost 3 bases and J lost 2, with 5 bases in between. Germline V gives CDR1 SGDLS, CDR2 YYNGEE. The CDR3 coding sequence is TGTGCCAGCAGCGGGGCAAACACTGAAGCTTTCTTT. It yields the protein CASSGANTEAFF. Complete variable domain (other parts from reference TRBV9 and TRBJ1-1): DSGVTQTPKHLITATGQRVTLRCSPRSGDLSVYWYQQSLDQGLQFLIQYYNGEERAKGNILERFSAQQFPDLHSELNLSSLELGDSALYFCASSGANTEAFFGQGTRLTVV.